These 29 T cell receptor beta chains were all obtained from the same sample, sequenced in a study of molecular identifiers for immune sequencing clone quantification. TCRdb analysed the PCR reads with MiXCR anew, one entry per CDR3 protein. This sample yields about 640,000 distinct CDR3 sequences, of which about 20% are seen a single time; around 0.86% belongs to the top ten. Specimen: naive CD8+ T cells from blood, with Jurkat cell RNA spiked in. The subset: FACS-sorted CD8+CD4-CCR7+CD45RA+ naive T cells. These receptors all stem from a human donor in good health. Some libraries in this study had Jurkat cell RNA spiked in.

This clonotype was seen at least ten times. This chain uses TRBV12-5 with TRBJ1-1; D gene uncertain. The CDR3 spans 11 residues. With 7 bases removed from V and 7 bases from J, the gap between germline ends came to 10 bases. Looked up from germline, CDR1 is LGHNT and CDR2 is FRNRAP. CDR3 bases: TGTGCTAGTGCGGCCGGTTTTGAAGCTTTCTTT. Its protein product is CASAAGFEAFF. The complete variable domain, with remaining parts taken from reference TRBV12-5 and TRBJ1-1, reads DARVTQTPRHKVTEMGQEVTMRCQPILGHNTVFWYRQTMMQGLELLAYFRNRAPLDDSGMPKDRFSAEMPDATLATLKIQPSEPRDSAVYFCASAAGFEAFFGQGTRLTVV.

This clonotype was counted a single time. At one end the junction does not follow the germline gene, possibly because of a read error. This chain uses TRBV9 with TRBJ2-3, with TRBD2 matching 8 bases. Germline V gene sequence: CDR1 SGDLS, CDR2 YYNGEE. The CDR3 runs 15 residues. CDR3 loop: CASSRSGSGTDMQYF. CDR3 bases: TGTGCCAGCAGCCGAAGCGGGAGTGGCACAGATATGCAGTATTTT.

Ten or more counts support this clonotype. This chain joins TRBV5-1 and TRBJ1-1; 7 bases align to TRBD1. V trimming: 0 bases; J trimming: 0 bases; junction bases outside the gene matches: 5. The CDR3 length is 16 residues. CDR1 is SGHRS and CDR2 is YFSETQ in the germline V gene. The CDR3 DNA is TGCGCCAGCAGCTTGGCGCGGGGACAGATGAACACTGAAGCTTTCTTT. It encodes CASSLARGQMNTEAFF.

A remark on this clonotype: This clone may be a read error of a much larger clone one base away. The rearrangement uses TRBV7-9 and TRBJ1-2, with 11 bases matching TRBD1. In germline, CDR1 is SEHNR, CDR2 FQNEAQ (reference sequence). There are 15 residues in the CDR3. This CDR3 is CASSPPGQGASGHTF. For the CDR3, the DNA is TGTGCCAGCAGCCCCCCCGGACAGGGGGCCTCTGGCCACACCTTC.

This clonotype was seen repeatedly, ten times or more. The chain is built from TRBV7-9 and TRBJ2-3, with D maybe TRBD1 (6 bases). The germline gives CDR1 SEHNR, CDR2 FQNEAQ (reference sequence). The CDR3 runs 16 residues. V lost 5 bases to trimming and J lost 2 bases, with 17 bases between them. Here the CDR3 reads CASSPKQGFNTDTQYF. As DNA, the CDR3 is TGTGCCAGCAGCCCAAAACAGGGATTTAACACAGATACGCAGTATTTT. The variable domain in full, completed from reference TRBV7-9 and TRBJ2-3, reads DTGVSQNPRHKITKRGQNVTFRCDPISEHNRLYWYRQTLGQGPEFLTYFQNEAQLEKSRLLSDRFSAERPKGSFSTLEIQRTEQGDSAMYLCASSPKQGFNTDTQYFGPGTRLTVL.

This clonotype was counted a few times. V usage is TRBV10-3 and J usage is TRBJ1-2; D possibly corresponds to TRBD1 (6 bases). The CDR3 covers 15 residues. Germline CDR1 reads ENHRY; CDR2 reads SYGVKD. V was cut by 2 bases and J by 1 base, with 11 bases left in between. CDR3 DNA: TGTGCCATCAGTGAGGGCAGGACAGATAACTATGGCTACACCTTC. Its translation is CAISEGRTDNYGYTF.

At least ten counts were recorded for this clonotype. The V and J genes are TRBV5-5 and TRBJ2-7; possible D gene TRBD2, 6 bases. Trimming cost V 1 base and J 7 bases, with 24 bases left between them. The germline CDR1 and CDR2 sequences are SGHKS and YYEKEE (reference sequence). CDR3 length: 17 residues. The CDR3 coding sequence is TGTGCCAGCAGCTTGCCCGAAATCAAGGGAGGAGGTGATGAGCAGTACTTC. This translates into CASSLPEIKGGGDEQYF.

This clonotype appeared many times. CDR3 amino acids: CSAWDRETYEQYF. The DNA of the CDR3 is TGCAGTGCTTGGGACAGGGAAACCTACGAGCAGTACTTC. The chain uses TRBV20-1 and TRBJ2-7, with 9 bases matching TRBD1. Germline-derived CDR1 and CDR2 are DFQATT and SNEGSKA (reference sequence). J lost 2 bases, V lost 5 bases, and 4 bases had no gene match. The CDR3 runs to 13 residues.

The table lists this clonotype with many counts. The chain has TRBV6-5 and TRBJ2-7; D is undetermined. Per the germline V gene, CDR1 is MNHEY and CDR2 is SVGAGI. The V and J ends lost 0 bases and 3 bases respectively, with 12 bases between them. The CDR3 totals 15 residues. The CDR3 loop reads CASSYSKLDHYEQYF. The CDR3 bases are TGTGCCAGCAGTTACTCGAAGCTGGATCACTACGAGCAGTACTTC.

This clonotype was found many times. CDR3 sequence reads: CATSDLSLDTGELFF. CDR3 sequence (DNA): TGTGCCACCAGTGATTTGTCCCTCGACACCGGGGAGCTGTTTTTT. This sequence joins TRBV24-1 and TRBJ2-2; no clear D gene. The CDR3 contains 15 residues. V was trimmed by 0 bases and J by 3 bases, leaving 7 bases between them. The germline V gene has CDR1 KGHDR and CDR2 SFDVKD.

Ten or more counts support this clonotype. V gene TRBV20-1 combines with J gene TRBJ2-7; 10 positions agree with TRBD2. With V trimmed by 5 bases and J by 5 bases, 9 bases remained unmatched. CDR1 is DFQATT and CDR2 is SNEGSKA in the germline V gene (reference sequence). This CDR3 spans 14 amino acids. CDR3 nucleotide sequence: TGCAGTGCTCGGGGGCCTAGCGGGAGCCACGAGCAGTACTTC. Amino acids: CSARGPSGSHEQYF.

This chain uses TRBV6-6 with TRBJ2-2; D gene unclear. Trimming shortened V by 5 bases and J by 11 bases, and 18 bases separated the two germline ends. Looked up from germline, CDR1 is MNHNY and CDR2 is SVGAGI (reference sequence). CDR3 length equals 14 residues. The CDR3 protein is CASSPQGPHNELFF. Written as DNA, the CDR3 is TGTGCCAGCAGTCCCCAAGGACCCCATAACGAGCTGTTTTTT.

This clonotype was counted many times. The V and J genes are TRBV12-3 or TRBV12-4 and TRBJ2-5; weak D call: TRBD2 (6 bases). CDR3 length: 15 amino acids. V was shortened by 5 bases and J by 5 bases, with 18 bases between the two germline ends. CDR3 DNA: TGTGCCAGCAGTCTAGGACTATATAGCGGCGAGACCCAGTACTTC. This codes for CASSLGLYSGETQYF.

This clonotype has at least ten counts. The V call is TRBV6-5, the J call TRBJ2-7; D is perhaps TRBD2 (6 bases). The ends were cut back, 0 bases at V and 2 bases at J, with 8 bases in the middle. Germline CDR1 and CDR2: MNHEY and SVGAGI. There are 14 residues in the CDR3. CDR3: CASSYSRGTYEQYF. DNA for the CDR3: TGTGCCAGCAGTTACTCACGGGGGACCTACGAGCAGTACTTC.

Many counts were recorded for this clonotype. The rearrangement uses TRBV6-5 and TRBJ2-7, with a possible D match to TRBD1 (5 bases). Germline V CDR1 and CDR2: MNHEY, SVGAGI. V was shortened by 8 bases and J by 4 bases, with 24 bases between the two germline ends. There are 16 residues in the CDR3. CDR3 nucleotide sequence: TGTGCCAGCGGACCCGCGGCAGGGATCCCCTCGTACGAGCAGTACTTC. Translating gives CASGPAAGIPSYEQYF.

This clonotype appeared many times. This chain links TRBV6-5 with TRBJ2-7; possibly TRBD1 for D (5 bases). The germline gives CDR1 MNHEY, CDR2 SVGAGI. V lost 10 bases and J 2 bases, leaving 18 bases between the germline ends. This CDR3 is built from 14 residues. The CDR3 loop is CATGLAGITYEQYF. The CDR3, as DNA: TGTGCCACAGGGCTGGCAGGGATCACCTACGAGCAGTACTTC.

This clonotype was counted many times. V and J are TRBV7-6 and TRBJ1-6; a weak D match, TRBD1 (5 bases). Trimming stripped 1 base from V and 1 base from J, with 11 bases between. This CDR3 has 17 residues. Per the germline V gene, CDR1 is SGHVS and CDR2 is FNYEAQ. The CDR3 DNA follows: TGTGCCAGCAGCTTAGGAGGGGTAGGATCCTATAATTCACCCCTCCACTTT. It encodes CASSLGGVGSYNSPLHF. The full variable domain, with the rest looked up from reference TRBV7-6 and TRBJ1-6, is GAGVSQSPRYKVTKRGQDVALRCDPISGHVSLYWYRQALGQGPEFLTYFNYEAQQDKSGLPNDRFSAERPEGSISTLTIQRTEQRDSAMYRCASSLGGVGSYNSPLHFGNGTRLTVT.

This clonotype was counted ten times or more. V gene TRBV4-1 combines with J gene TRBJ2-1, with 7 nucleotides matching TRBD2. CDR1 MGHRA and CDR2 YSYEKL come from the germline V gene. V lost 0 bases to trimming and J lost 3 bases; unmatched junction nucleotides: 5. The CDR3 runs 16 residues. The CDR3 bases are TGCGCCAGCAGCCAAGAAGGACTAGGACTCTACAATGAGCAGTTCTTC. Its translation is CASSQEGLGLYNEQFF.

The chain employs TRBV5-1 and TRBJ1-4; TRBD1 might be the D (5 bases). V lost 0 bases, J lost 7 bases, and 10 bases lay in between. The CDR3 has 14 amino acids. Germline V gives CDR1 SGHRS, CDR2 YFSETQ. CDR3 DNA: TGCGCCAGCAGCTTGGTGGGACGGATTGAAAAACTGTTTTTT. This encodes CASSLVGRIEKLFF.

In its sample, this clonotype was seen many times. This chain uses TRBV6-6 with TRBJ2-7, with D perhaps matching TRBD2 (5 bases). The CDR3 spans 17 residues. The V end was cut by 1 base, the J end by 4 bases, with 20 bases between. The germline V gene encodes CDR1 MNHNY and CDR2 SVGAGI (reference sequence). The CDR3 bases are TGTGCCAGCAGTTACTTCGACGAAAGCGGAGCTCGGTACGAGCAGTACTTC. It translates to CASSYFDESGARYEQYF.

Of note for this clonotype: This may be a read error, as it is one base from a much larger clone. This chain joins TRBV11-2 and TRBJ2-7; TRBD1 might be the D (6 bases). V lost 2 bases and J 3 bases, leaving 11 bases between the germline ends. Looked up from germline, CDR1 is SGHAT and CDR2 is FQNNGV. This CDR3 is 14 amino acids long. The CDR3 loop reads CASSLIGQSYEQYF. CDR3 bases: TGTGCCAGCAGCTTAATAGGACAGAGCTACGAGCAGTACTTC.

Regarding this clonotype: An end of the junction differs from the germline gene, which may be a read error. The chain couples TRBV5-3 to TRBJ1-1; possibly TRBD1 for D (5 bases). TRBV5-3 is an ORF for which the function is uncertain. CDR3 length equals 15 residues. The CDR3 coding sequence is TGTGCCAGCAGCTGGGGGGGGGTAGCGTATACTGAAGCTTTCTTT. It yields the protein CASSWGGVAYTEAFF.

The table lists this clonotype with many counts. CDR3 region: CASSLGTGRGKLFF. The CDR3 DNA reads as TGTGCCAGCAGTTTAGGGACGGGGCGAGGAAAACTGTTTTTT. V gene TRBV27 combines with J gene TRBJ1-4; possibly TRBD1 for D (5 bases). The ends were cut back, 2 bases at V and 10 bases at J, with 14 bases in the middle. This CDR3 spans 14 amino acids. Germline V gene data show CDR1 as MNHEY and CDR2 as SMNVEV (reference sequence).

Note on this clonotype: The junction differs from germline at one of its ends, possibly a read error. The V and J genes are TRBV10-3 and TRBJ2-7; TRBD2 aligns across 9 bases. There are 13 residues in the CDR3. Germline CDR1 reads ENHRY; CDR2 reads SYGVKD. The CDR3 DNA sequence: TGTGCCTGCGGGGGGGCGAGCTCCCACGAGCAGTACTTC. This encodes CACGGASSHEQYF.

A remark on this clonotype: A much larger clone lies one base from this, so it may be a read error. The rearrangement links TRBV13 to TRBJ1-6; the D is unclear. The germline gives CDR1 PRHDT, CDR2 FYEKMQ (reference sequence). The CDR3 runs 16 residues. CDR3 DNA sequence: TGTGCCAGCAGCTTCAGTGATAGCTCCTATAATTCACCCCCCCACTTT. Protein: CASSFSDSSYNSPPHF.

This clonotype was detected many times. This chain joins TRBV13 and TRBJ2-7; the match to TRBD1 covers 10 bases. This CDR3 spans 14 amino acids. The V gene's germline CDR1 is PRHDT and CDR2 FYEKMQ (reference sequence). Germline trimming cut 5 bases from V and 4 bases from J; bases unmatched to any gene: 5. The CDR3 loop is CASSADRGQYEQYF. DNA for the CDR3: TGTGCCAGCAGCGCAGACAGGGGGCAGTACGAGCAGTACTTC.

The sample holds many counts of this clonotype. This rearrangement joins TRBV7-9 to TRBJ2-7; no clear D. The CDR3 runs 13 residues. V lost 1 base and J 9 bases, leaving 13 bases between the germline ends. From germline, CDR1 is SEHNR and CDR2 FQNEAQ (reference sequence). The CDR3 reads CASSLVPWAWQYF. CDR3 bases: TGTGCCAGCAGCTTAGTTCCGTGGGCTTGGCAGTACTTC.

In this sample, this clonotype turned up once. This may be a read error, as it is one base from a much larger clone. This rearrangement joins TRBV14 to TRBJ1-6; D is unclear. Germline lookup yields CDR1 SGHDN and CDR2 FVKESK. The CDR3 consists of 16 residues. CDR3 residues: CASGQDLNSYNSPLHF. In nucleotides, the CDR3 is TGTGCCAGCGGCCAAGATTTGAACTCCTATAATTCACCCCTCCACTTT.

A few counts support this clonotype. The chain couples TRBV29-1 to TRBJ2-7; 10 nucleotides align to TRBD1. The CDR3 totals 14 residues. CDR1 is SQVTM and CDR2 is ANQGSEA in the germline V gene. Trimming removed 7 bases from V and 5 bases from J; junction bases left unmatched: 11. This CDR3 is CSADPGTGVHEQYF. The CDR3 coding sequence is TGCAGCGCTGACCCCGGGACAGGGGTCCACGAGCAGTACTTC.